This TCR beta chain was obtained from a study of T cells in Graves' hyperthyroidism and ophthalmopathy. Overall study results and limits: Most thyroid clonotypes expanded above 0.001 appeared in blood too.

Patients showing uncontrolled infection, other autoimmune disease, pregnancy or lactation were ineligible. RNA transcripts were the template for amplifying TCR beta CDR3 regions. An initial round of RT-PCR targeting the TCR CDR3 relied on the HTBI primer set. MiXCR was run by TCRdb on the multiplex PCR reads, yielding one entry per CDR3 protein. In the table there are fewer than 450,000 distinct CDR3 sequences, roughly 20% of which are singletons. With regard to this clonotype: The antigen remains undetermined.

The receptor was derived from a man younger than 35 with Graves' ophthalmopathy. The specimen was blood.

DNA of the CDR3: TGTGCCAGCAGCTCCGGGCCAACCAATTCACCCCTCCACTTT. Its translation is CASSSGPTNSPLHF. V usage is TRBV5-6 and J usage is TRBJ1-6; D is unresolved. With 3 bases removed from V and 7 bases from J, the gap between germline ends came to 11 bases. The CDR3 is 14 amino acids. The germline V gene encodes CDR1 SGHDT and CDR2 YYEEEE.